Listed here are 25 T cell receptor beta chains from one sample, sequenced in a study of CD8+ T cells in alopecia areata. Reverse transcription of extracted RNA yielded cDNA, which provided the sequencing template. TCRdb's table, derived via immunoSEQ multiplex PCR, lists solely in-frame clones and lacks some. Of roughly 3,800 clones listed, 74% are singletons. The treatment is: oral pan-JAK inhibitor, 5-10 mg twice daily. From alopecia areata patients, lesional scalp punch biopsies and peripheral blood were collected. Specimen: skin, collected at week 24, from a patient treated with tofacitinib. The source of these receptors is a human donor with alopecia areata.

The chain couples TRBV7-8 to TRBJ2-2; 9 positions agree with TRBD2. V was clipped by 3 bases and J by 5 bases; unmatched bases: 16. Germline CDR1 is SGHVS and CDR2 is FQNEAQ. This CDR3 region has 19 residues. Written as DNA, the CDR3 is TGTGCCAGCAGCTTTTTCTTATTACCAAAAAGCGGGGGGACCGGGGAGCTGTTTTTT. Encoded protein: CASSFFLLPKSGGTGELFF.

The chain links TRBV7-8 to TRBJ1-4; 10 nucleotides align to TRBD1. The CDR3 length is 14 residues. CDR1 is SGHVS and CDR2 is FQNEAQ in the germline V gene. V lost 4 bases and J lost 8; bases outside the gene matches: 4. The CDR3 is CASSWDRGDEKLFF. DNA for the CDR3: TGTGCCAGCAGCTGGGACAGGGGCGACGAAAAACTGTTTTTT.

This rearrangement joins TRBV9 to TRBJ2-5; TRBD2 aligns across 7 bases. The V and J ends lost 4 bases and 1 base, in that order; junction bases with no gene match: 7. This CDR3 is built from 15 residues. CDR1 SGDLS and CDR2 YYNGEE come from the germline V gene. The CDR3 nucleotides read TGTGCCAGCAGCCCCAGGCCGGGGGGCCAAGAGACCCAGTACTTC. Translation gives CASSPRPGGQETQYF.

The chain uses TRBV7-2 and TRBJ1-5, with D hard to call. Between the trimmed V and J ends, which lost 1 base and 1 base, there was a span of 14 bases. The germline CDR1 and CDR2 sequences are SGHTA and FQGNSA. This CDR3 comprises 17 residues. CDR3 DNA sequence: TGTGCCAGCAGCTTAGATCATCGGCTTTCGAGCAATCAGCCCCAGCATTTT. It yields the protein CASSLDHRLSSNQPQHF.

V and J are TRBV5-6 and TRBJ2-5; D unclear. Trimming pared 6 bases from V and 5 bases from J, leaving 23 bases between. CDR1 and CDR2 from the germline V gene are SGHDT and YYEEEE. This CDR3 is 16 amino acids long. CDR3 DNA: TGTGCCAGCACCATGAGGTTGTTAGGGCCTGCGGAGACCCAGTACTTC. Encoded protein: CASTMRLLGPAETQYF.

The V and J genes are TRBV30 and TRBJ2-5; D is undetermined. Trimming shortened V by 1 base and J by 1 base, and 7 bases separated the two germline ends. Germline CDR1 and CDR2: GTSNPN and SVGIG (reference sequence). This CDR3 contains 13 residues. CDR3 DNA sequence: TGTGCCTGGAGTGCATCTAGCCAAGAGACCCAGTACTTC. This sequence encodes CAWSASSQETQYF.

The chain couples TRBV25-1 to TRBJ1-1, with D hard to call. Between the trimmed V and J ends, which lost 6 bases and 2 bases, there was a span of 10 bases. From germline, CDR1 is MGHDK and CDR2 SYGVNS. This CDR3 region has 13 residues. CDR3: CASSARINTEAFF. The CDR3, as DNA: TGTGCCAGCAGCGCAAGAATTAACACTGAAGCTTTCTTT.

This chain connects TRBV9 to TRBJ2-3, with 10 positions matching TRBD1. The CDR3 contains 16 residues. Germline V gene data show CDR1 as SGDLS and CDR2 as YYNGEE. The trim removed 3 bases at V and 5 bases at J, leaving 9 bases unmatched. CDR3 region: CASSGRQGALGDTQYF. Written as DNA, the CDR3 is TGTGCCAGCAGCGGTCGACAGGGGGCGTTGGGAGATACGCAGTATTTT. The entire variable domain, with the rest obtained from reference TRBV9 and TRBJ2-3, is as follows: DSGVTQTPKHLITATGQRVTLRCSPRSGDLSVYWYQQSLDQGLQFLIQYYNGEERAKGNILERFSAQQFPDLHSELNLSSLELGDSALYFCASSGRQGALGDTQYFGPGTRLTVL.

This chain uses TRBV7-9 with TRBJ2-1; D is uncertain. The V and J ends lost 5 bases and 6 bases respectively, with 11 bases between them. The germline gives CDR1 SEHNR, CDR2 FQNEAQ (reference sequence). This CDR3 spans 13 amino acids. As DNA, the CDR3 is TGTGCCAGCAGCCTCGTTGACGGCAATGAGCAGTTCTTC. Its protein product is CASSLVDGNEQFF.

The gene calls are TRBV5-8 and TRBJ1-1; no reliable D call. Trimming removed 4 bases at V and 3 bases at J, with 13 bases between. The CDR3 contains 14 residues. Germline CDR1 is SGHTS and CDR2 is YDEGEE. CDR3 DNA sequence: TGTGCCAGCAGCCTATCGTTCCTAGACACTGAAGCTTTCTTT. Amino acids: CASSLSFLDTEAFF.

The chain is built from TRBV5-5 and TRBJ1-2; 10 nucleotides align to TRBD1. The CDR3 spans 16 residues. V lost 4 bases and J lost 3; bases outside the gene matches: 9. Per the germline V gene, CDR1 is SGHKS and CDR2 is YYEKEE (reference sequence). CDR3 sequence (DNA): TGTGCCAGCAGCGTTGATCCGGGACAGGGGTACTATGGCTACACCTTC. Translating it yields CASSVDPGQGYYGYTF. The complete variable domain, with remaining parts taken from reference TRBV5-5 and TRBJ1-2, reads DAGVTQSPTHLIKTRGQQVTLRCSPISGHKSVSWYQQVLGQGPQFIFQYYEKEERGRGNFPDRFSARQFPNYSSELNVNALLLGDSALYLCASSVDPGQGYYGYTFGSGTRLTVV.

This clone has only a few counts. V gene TRBV19 combines with J gene TRBJ2-2; D is possibly TRBD1 (6 bases). Between the trimmed V and J ends, which lost 4 bases and 6 bases, there was a span of 9 bases. Germline CDR1 and CDR2: LNHDA and SQIVND (reference sequence). CDR3 length equals 13 residues. CDR3 sequence reads: CASSTQGSGELFF. CDR3 DNA sequence: TGTGCCAGTAGTACGCAGGGGTCCGGGGAGCTGTTTTTT.

The gene calls are TRBV4-1 and TRBJ1-1; perhaps TRBD1 as D (6 bases). Trimming stripped 0 bases from V and 0 bases from J, with 23 bases between. Germline CDR1 and CDR2: MGHRA and YSYEKL. CDR3 size: 20 residues. CDR3 nucleotides: TGCGCCAGCAGCCAAGATTCCGTTCTGGGGGCCGAAAAAGTGAACACTGAAGCTTTCTTT. It encodes CASSQDSVLGAEKVNTEAFF.

V gene TRBV5-1 combines with J gene TRBJ2-3; 7 positions match TRBD2. V lost 3 bases and J lost 8; bases outside the gene matches: 9. CDR3 length: 14 residues. Germline V gives CDR1 SGHRS, CDR2 YFSETQ. For the CDR3, the DNA is TGCGCCAGCAGCTCCGATTCGGGGGGAGGTACGCAGTATTTT. Residues: CASSSDSGGGTQYF.

V gene TRBV29-1 combines with J gene TRBJ1-2; D is ambiguous. CDR1 SQVTM and CDR2 ANQGSEA come from the germline V gene. The CDR3 runs 11 residues. The V end lost 0 bases, the J end lost 5 bases, and 4 bases lay between the germline ends. The CDR3 spells CSVEEWYGYTF. The CDR3 DNA follows: TGCAGCGTTGAAGAATGGTATGGCTACACCTTC.

The chain uses TRBV7-8 and TRBJ2-3; 8 bases line up with TRBD1. Losses at the gene ends were 4 bases for V and 0 bases for J; bases not matched to a gene: 6. Looked up from germline, CDR1 is SGHVS and CDR2 is FQNEAQ. The CDR3 runs to 16 residues. The CDR3 here is CASSSRTGFSTDTQYF. CDR3 nucleotide sequence: TGTGCCAGCAGCTCTAGGACAGGGTTTAGCACAGATACGCAGTATTTT. The variable domain in full, completed from reference TRBV7-8 and TRBJ2-3, reads GAGVSQSPRYKVAKRGQDVALRCDPISGHVSLFWYQQALGQGPEFLTYFQNEAQLDKSGLPSDRFFAERPEGSVSTLKIQRTQQEDSAVYLCASSSRTGFSTDTQYFGPGTRLTVL.

The gene calls are TRBV10-1 and TRBJ2-1; D is ambiguous. CDR1 and CDR2 (germline): WNHNN, SYGVQD (reference sequence). V was shortened by 10 bases and J by 0 bases, with 19 bases between the two germline ends. The CDR3 sequence is 16 residues long. The CDR3 loop is CANPLEMTHSYNEQFF. DNA for the CDR3: TGCGCCAACCCACTGGAGATGACACACTCCTACAATGAGCAGTTCTTC.

This clone was counted a few times. The rearrangement joins TRBV29-1 to TRBJ2-7, with D possibly being TRBD2 (6 bases). V was pared by 3 bases and J by 0 bases, with 6 bases between. The CDR3 runs 12 residues. Germline CDR1 reads SQVTM; CDR2 reads ANQGSEA. The CDR3 here is CSVETSSYEQYF. The CDR3 region has the DNA TGCAGCGTTGAGACTAGCTCCTACGAGCAGTACTTC.

With regard to this clone: A read error may account for a junction end that differs from germline. This chain links TRBV9 with TRBJ1-1; no clear D. Germline V lookup: CDR1 SGDLS, CDR2 YYNGEE. The CDR3 is 16 amino acids. CDR3 coding DNA: TGTGCCGGCAGCCCCGCACTGGGTGGCCTGAACACTGAAGCTTTCTTT. This gives the protein CAGSPALGGLNTEAFF.

The chain carries TRBV12-5 and TRBJ1-3; TRBD1 matches at 7 bases. The CDR3 runs to 15 residues. The V and J ends lost 1 base and 2 bases, in that order; junction bases with no gene match: 2. Germline assignment: CDR1 LGHNT and CDR2 FRNRAP. CDR3 DNA sequence: TGTGCTAGTGGTTTGGACAGGGGTGCTGGAAACACCATATATTTT. Translation: CASGLDRGAGNTIYF.

V is TRBV5-6 and J is TRBJ1-5; weak D call: TRBD1 (5 bases). V lost 3 bases and J 5 bases, leaving 15 bases between the germline ends. The CDR3 extends over 15 amino acids. The germline V gene encodes CDR1 SGHDT and CDR2 YYEEEE. CDR3 sequence (DNA): TGTGCCAGCAGCTACGGGCTACAAGGGGATCAGCCCCAGCATTTT. It codes for CASSYGLQGDQPQHF.

The CDR3 spells CASSRLAGGRTDTQYF. The CDR3 DNA sequence: TGCGCCAGCAGTAGACTAGCGGGGGGTAGGACAGATACGCAGTATTTT. The V call is TRBV5-1, the J call TRBJ2-3; TRBD2 matches 13 bases. V lost 5 bases, J lost 3 bases, and 6 bases stayed unmatched. Germline V gene sequence: CDR1 SGHRS, CDR2 YFSETQ. The CDR3 runs 16 residues.

The chain recombines TRBV4-3 with TRBJ2-5, with a possible D match to TRBD1 (6 bases). This CDR3 is 14 amino acids long. The V end lost 2 bases, the J end lost 2 bases, and 9 bases lay between the germline ends. Per germline, CDR1 LGHNA and CDR2 YSLEER. The DNA for the CDR3 is TGCGCCAGCAGCCAATCTGGACAGCAAGAGACCCAGTACTTC. Translated: CASSQSGQQETQYF.

There are a few counts of this clone. The chain links TRBV29-1 to TRBJ2-5; D is unresolved. V shed 7 bases and J shed 5 bases, with 14 bases lying between them. The CDR3 is 12 residues long. Germline V gene sequence: CDR1 SQVTM, CDR2 ANQGSEA. The CDR3 sequence is CSAPWGRETQYF. The DNA for the CDR3 is TGCAGCGCTCCCTGGGGTAGGGAGACCCAGTACTTC.

This clone was counted a single time. The chain is built from TRBV4-1 and TRBJ1-2; D remains unclear. This CDR3 contains 13 residues. V dropped 2 bases and J dropped 4 bases, with 8 bases sitting between them. Germline CDR1 MGHRA, CDR2 YSYEKL. The CDR3 DNA reads TGCGCCAGCAGCCAATCGAACAGCTATGGCTACACCTTC. Protein: CASSQSNSYGYTF.